Listed here are 25 T cell receptor beta chains from one sample, sequenced in a study of blood T cell repertoires in COVID-19. The protocol was immunoSEQ multiplex PCR, while the TCRdb copy is restricted to in-frame clones and leaves out a portion. This table holds some 240,000 clones, 90% found once. Sequenced: peripheral blood. The receptors here all came from an older woman with COVID-19, enrolled during active disease.

The CDR3: CASSYGTSREQYF. The CDR3 DNA follows: TGTGCCAGCAGCTACGGGACTAGTCGCGAGCAGTACTTC. The chain combines TRBV7-2 with TRBJ2-7; 8 positions match TRBD2. Germline CDR1 and CDR2: SGHTA and FQGNSA. V dropped 4 bases and J dropped 6; count of bases not matched to a gene: 5. The CDR3 has 13 amino acids. Combining the CDR3 with reference TRBV7-2 and TRBJ2-7 gives the whole variable domain GAGVSQSPSNKVTEKGKDVELRCDPISGHTALYWYRQSLGQGLEFLIYFQGNSAPDKSGLPSDRFSAERTGGSVSTLTIQRTQQEDSAVYLCASSYGTSREQYFGPGTRLTVT.

This clone was detected once. V and J are TRBV13 and TRBJ1-3; 9 bases align to TRBD1. The CDR3 loop spans 16 amino acids. The germline V gene has CDR1 PRHDT and CDR2 FYEKMQ (reference sequence). V lost 5 bases, J lost 2 bases, and 7 bases stayed unmatched. As DNA, the CDR3 is TGTGCCAGCAGCGCACAGGGGGCTTTTACTGGAAACACCATATATTTT. Protein product: CASSAQGAFTGNTIYF.

This clone was recorded a few times. This chain joins TRBV9 and TRBJ1-3; the match to TRBD1 covers 8 bases. The CDR3 extends over 16 amino acids. Per the germline V gene, CDR1 is SGDLS and CDR2 is YYNGEE. The junction had 8 bases not matched to a gene; V was cut back by 4 bases and J by 2 bases. The CDR3 nucleotides are TGTGCCAGCAGCCTCAGACAGGGGTTGCCTGGAAACACCATATATTTT. Amino acid sequence: CASSLRQGLPGNTIYF.

The chain has TRBV2 and TRBJ1-1; D ambiguous. The CDR3 runs 14 residues. Germline values: CDR1 SNHLY, CDR2 FYNNEI. Trimming took off 7 bases at V and 7 bases at J, with 19 bases between the two ends. The CDR3 spells CASIHGNLDFEAFF. The CDR3 bases are TGTGCCAGCATTCACGGGAATCTGGACTTTGAAGCTTTCTTT.

The chain joins TRBV2 to TRBJ2-1; no clear D. V gave up 5 bases and J gave up 8 bases, with 16 bases separating them. CDR3 length equals 14 residues. CDR1 SNHLY and CDR2 FYNNEI come from the germline V gene. Written as DNA, the CDR3 is TGTGCCAGCAGTCGTAACTGGGCCTTGGATGAGCAGTTCTTC. Translated, it gives CASSRNWALDEQFF.

This clone was seen just once. The J gene is TRBJ1-4, the V gene TRBV2; D not certain. CDR1 is SNHLY and CDR2 is FYNNEI in the germline V gene. The CDR3 covers 13 residues. The V and J ends lost 3 bases and 7 bases respectively, with 9 bases between them. CDR3 amino acids: CASSDGVSEKLFF. The CDR3 bases are TGTGCCAGCAGTGATGGTGTCAGTGAAAAACTGTTTTTT.

This rearrangement joins TRBV6-6 to TRBJ1-5; 11 nucleotides agree with TRBD1. The length of the CDR3 is 16 residues. The ends lost 2 bases at V and 9 bases at J; junction bases unmatched: 9. Germline V gives CDR1 MNHNY, CDR2 SVGAGI (reference sequence). Written as DNA, the CDR3 is TGTGCCAGCAGTTACCTTCGGACAGGGGGCGGCGGGCCCCAGCATTTT. This gives the protein CASSYLRTGGGGPQHF.

V is TRBV4-3 and J is TRBJ1-2, with D perhaps matching TRBD1 (5 bases). The V gene lost 0 bases and the J gene lost 4 bases, with 12 bases spanning the gap. This CDR3 is 15 amino acids long. The germline V gene has CDR1 LGHNA and CDR2 YSLEER. The CDR3 reads CASSQDLGGIYGYTF. The CDR3 DNA reads TGCGCCAGCAGCCAAGATCTGGGGGGGATCTATGGCTACACCTTC.

This clone came up once. This chain uses TRBV11-3 with TRBJ2-2; 7 bases agree with TRBD2. Per germline, CDR1 SGHNT and CDR2 YENEEA. Trimming removed 6 bases from V and 1 base from J; junction bases left unmatched: 5. This CDR3 region has 15 residues. The CDR3 DNA reads TGTGCCAGCAGGATGGGCGGGGGGAACACCGGGGAGCTGTTTTTT. This gives the protein CASRMGGGNTGELFF.

The V and J genes are TRBV5-6 and TRBJ1-5, with 8 bases fitting TRBD1. Germline assignment: CDR1 SGHDT and CDR2 YYEEEE. The CDR3 loop spans 16 amino acids. V lost 0 bases, J lost 3 bases, and 5 bases stayed unmatched. This CDR3 reads CASSLAPDRDNQPQHF. The DNA for the CDR3 is TGTGCCAGCAGCTTGGCCCCGGACAGGGACAATCAGCCCCAGCATTTT.

In this sample, this clone turned up once. The CDR3 DNA follows: TGTGCCAGCAGCCAAGATAGTGCAGGGTCGTATTCCGGCACTGAAGCTTTCTTT. It codes for CASSQDSAGSYSGTEAFF. V gene TRBV4-2 combines with J gene TRBJ1-1; D is perhaps TRBD1 (5 bases). CDR1 is LGHNA and CDR2 is YNFKEQ in the germline V gene. Between the trimmed V and J ends, which lost 0 bases and 4 bases, there was a span of 21 bases. The CDR3 sequence is 18 residues long.

The chain couples TRBV18 to TRBJ1-1; 9 nucleotides line up with TRBD1. Per the germline V gene, CDR1 is KGHSH and CDR2 is LQKENI. The CDR3 has 15 residues. J was trimmed by 6 bases and V by 3 bases; bases with no gene match: 8. The CDR3 sequence is CASSPGQGHYAEAFF. The CDR3 coding sequence is TGTGCCAGCTCACCCGGACAGGGGCATTATGCTGAAGCTTTCTTT.

This clone was picked up a small number of times. This chain uses TRBV4-2 with TRBJ2-7, with D maybe TRBD1 (6 bases). V lost 4 bases to trimming and J lost 0 bases, with 16 bases between them. The CDR3 is 16 residues long. Germline CDR1 is LGHNA and CDR2 is YNFKEQ. The CDR3 sequence: CASSREGQFSSYEQYF. The DNA for the CDR3 is TGTGCCAGCAGCCGAGAGGGACAATTCTCCTCCTACGAGCAGTACTTC.

A single count supports this clone. The V gene is TRBV5-1, the J gene TRBJ2-4, with 7 bases identical to TRBD1. J gave up 5 bases and V 4 bases, and 9 bases lay outside the gene matches. The CDR3 extends over 15 amino acids. Per germline, CDR1 SGHRS and CDR2 YFSETQ. The CDR3 is CASSKRQGNQNIQYF. The CDR3 coding sequence is TGCGCCAGCAGCAAACGACAGGGAAACCAAAACATTCAGTACTTC.

The chain has TRBV4-2 and TRBJ1-2; a possible D gene is TRBD1 (6 bases). This CDR3 has 15 amino acids. Germline-derived CDR1 and CDR2 are LGHNA and YNFKEQ. The V end lost 4 bases, the J end lost 5 bases, and 17 bases lay between the germline ends. The CDR3 sequence: CASSPSQGNSYGYTF. The CDR3 nucleotides read TGTGCCAGCAGCCCCTCACAGGGAAACAGTTATGGCTACACCTTC.

This clone was seen only a few times. The chain has TRBV9 and TRBJ2-2; 8 bases fit TRBD2. J was trimmed by 4 bases and V by 6 bases; bases with no gene match: 5. The CDR3 contains 14 residues. The germline V gene has CDR1 SGDLS and CDR2 YYNGEE. The CDR3 coding sequence is TGTGCCAGCAATGGCCGGGAGGGCACCGGGGAGCTGTTTTTT. As protein: CASNGREGTGELFF.

The V and J genes are TRBV7-9 and TRBJ1-3; D gene uncertain. The CDR3 extends over 16 amino acids. Germline V CDR1 and CDR2: SEHNR, FQNEAQ (reference sequence). V was cut by 3 bases and J by 0 bases, with 12 bases left in between. This chain's CDR3 is CASSFRVGLSGNTIYF. The CDR3 DNA sequence: TGTGCCAGCAGCTTTAGGGTCGGACTCTCTGGAAACACCATATATTTT.

V usage is TRBV5-1 and J usage is TRBJ1-6; a weak D match, TRBD1 (6 bases). Trimming left V 4 bases short and J 8 bases short, with 13 bases between. Germline assignment: CDR1 SGHRS and CDR2 YFSETQ. There are 14 residues in the CDR3. In DNA, the CDR3 is TGCGCCAGCAGCCCCGACAGGCCAGATTCACCCCTCCACTTT. Translated, it gives CASSPDRPDSPLHF.

The V gene is TRBV14, the J gene TRBJ1-2; 7 bases line up with TRBD1. Germline V gene lookup returns CDR1 SGHDN and CDR2 FVKESK. This CDR3 has 15 amino acids. The ends lost 3 bases at V and 1 base at J; junction bases unmatched: 5. Written as DNA, the CDR3 is TGTGCCAGCAGCCAGGGACAGAGCCTTAACTATGGCTACACCTTC. The encoded protein is CASSQGQSLNYGYTF.

In the case of this clone: One end of the junction is discordant with germline, which a read error may explain. V gene TRBV7-2 combines with J gene TRBJ1-1; D may be TRBD1 (5 bases). Germline V gene sequence: CDR1 SGHTA, CDR2 FQGNSA. The CDR3 loop spans 11 amino acids. DNA for the CDR3: TGTGCCAGCAGCTTGGGGGGTATCTTTCTCTTT. Protein: CASSLGGIFLF.

The V call is TRBV3-1 (or the pseudogene TRBV3-2), the J call TRBJ1-2, with D unresolved. V lost 1 base, J lost 7 bases, and 16 bases lay in between. Germline V gives CDR1 LGHDT, CDR2 YNNKEL (reference sequence). The CDR3 is 15 residues long. CDR3 sequence reads: CASSQAGGGSGGYTF. CDR3 DNA: TGTGCCAGCAGCCAAGCCGGCGGAGGGTCCGGTGGCTACACCTTC.

V and J are TRBV11-2 and TRBJ2-7; 9 bases fit TRBD2. V shed 3 bases and J 6 bases; nucleotides not matched to a gene: 9. Germline CDR1 and CDR2: SGHAT and FQNNGV. CDR3 length: 15 residues. The CDR3 DNA reads TGTGCCAGCAGCTTCGGGGGCGGGGGGGCGGGCGAGCAGTACTTC. This codes for CASSFGGGGAGEQYF.

Only a few counts were recorded for this clone. The gene calls are TRBV7-9 and TRBJ2-2; 7 bases fit TRBD1. This CDR3 is 14 amino acids long. J was trimmed by 0 bases and V by 10 bases; bases with no gene match: 5. CDR1 and CDR2 from the germline V gene are SEHNR and FQNEAQ (reference sequence). CDR3 DNA: TGTGCCACCCGAGGGACAGCGAACACCGGGGAGCTGTTTTTT. This gives the protein CATRGTANTGELFF. Together with reference TRBV7-9 and TRBJ2-2, the CDR3 gives the full variable domain: DTGVSQNPRHKITKRGQNVTFRCDPISEHNRLYWYRQTLGQGPEFLTYFQNEAQLEKSRLLSDRFSAERPKGSFSTLEIQRTEQGDSAMYLCATRGTANTGELFFGEGSRLTVL.

V is TRBV21-1 and J is TRBJ2-2; whether TRBD1, the table's D call, matches the DNA was not checked. TRBV21-1 is recorded as a pseudogene. The CDR3 totals 20 residues. CDR3 DNA: TGTGCCAGCAGAGTTTTCCGGGGTTTAGGACAGGGTGATAACACCGGGGAGCTGTTTTTT. It is translated as CASRVFRGLGQGDNTGELFF.

This chain joins TRBV6-6 and TRBJ1-2; D is unresolved. CDR1 MNHNY and CDR2 SVGAGI come from the germline V gene (reference sequence). This CDR3 region has 15 residues. V was pared by 2 bases and J by 3 bases, with 13 bases between. CDR3 loop: CASSYRGSPDYGYTF. Written as DNA, the CDR3 is TGTGCCAGCAGTTACAGAGGAAGCCCTGACTATGGCTACACCTTC.